The clone carrying this T cell receptor (beta chain) was counted between two and nine times. These data come from a study of blood T cell repertoires in COVID-19. Study-level information: The analysed material was cDNA or gDNA that came from T cells, B-cell-depleted T cells, or PBMCs.

Sequenced by immunoSEQ multiplex PCR; TCRdb stores in-frame clones only, minus some. The sample holds about 80,000 clones, approximately 89% seen once. The V gene's germline CDR1 is SNHLY and CDR2 FYNNEI. Unmatched junction bases numbered 7, after V lost 6 bases and J lost 5 bases. This CDR3 contains 14 residues. This clonotype was obtained from a woman older than 75 with acute or convalescent COVID-19. The chain employs TRBV2 and TRBJ2-5; 9 bases fit TRBD1. The sample consisted of peripheral blood. The CDR3 DNA follows: TGTGCCAGCAGCCTGACAGGGGGATTGGAGACCCAGTACTTC. Translated, it gives CASSLTGGLETQYF.